These 26 T cell receptor beta chains share one sample of origin, sequenced in a study of T cell responses to AZD1222 COVID-19 vaccine. Here immunoSEQ multiplex PCR was the method, and the copy in TCRdb shows in-frame clones only, minus some. The repertoire holds fewer than 100,000 clones, 87% seen once, with about 9.9% in the top ten. This specimen was peripheral blood, taken 28 days after the second AZD1222 dose. These receptors originate from an adult who received the AZD1222 COVID-19 vaccine.

V gene TRBV10-3 combines with J gene TRBJ1-5, with TRBD1 matching over 8 bases. The CDR3 runs 18 residues. V lost 2 bases, J lost 1 base, and 10 bases stayed unmatched. Germline CDR1 reads ENHRY; CDR2 reads SYGVKD. CDR3 bases: TGTGCCATCAGTGAGGGACAGGGTAGCCTCCGGAGCAATCAGCCCCAGCATTTT. Amino acid sequence: CAISEGQGSLRSNQPQHF.

The chain recombines TRBV5-6 with TRBJ1-6; D may be TRBD1 (5 bases). The germline V gene has CDR1 SGHDT and CDR2 YYEEEE. CDR3 length equals 14 residues. With 4 bases removed from V and 10 bases from J, the gap between germline ends came to 15 bases. CDR3 loop: CASSTRAGPSPLHF. CDR3 DNA: TGTGCCAGCAGCACTCGGGCAGGGCCCTCACCCCTCCACTTT.

The V and J genes are TRBV27 and TRBJ2-1; 9 nucleotides line up with TRBD1. The ends lost 7 bases at V and 15 bases at J; junction bases unmatched: 13. Germline lookup yields CDR1 MNHEY and CDR2 SMNVEV (reference sequence). CDR3 length equals 13 residues. The CDR3 DNA is TGTGCCAGCACCCCCTGGGGCGACAGGGGGATGTTCTTC. Residues: CASTPWGDRGMFF.

The rearrangement uses TRBV7-9 and TRBJ2-1; D is ambiguous. Germline-derived CDR1 and CDR2 are SEHNR and FQNEAQ (reference sequence). This CDR3 is built from 11 residues. The ends were cut back, 5 bases at V and 4 bases at J, with 3 bases in the middle. The chain's CDR3 is CASSPYNEQFF. The CDR3 bases are TGTGCCAGCAGCCCTTACAATGAGCAGTTCTTC.

V usage is TRBV7-3 and J usage is TRBJ2-3, with unresolved D. There are 14 residues in the CDR3. Trimming took off 4 bases at V and 3 bases at J, with 11 bases between the two ends. Germline V gene sequence: CDR1 SGHTA, CDR2 FQGTGA. This CDR3 reads CASSSDQWTDTQYF. CDR3 nucleotide sequence: TGTGCCAGCAGCTCAGACCAGTGGACAGATACGCAGTATTTT.

V and J are TRBV28 and TRBJ2-5; TRBD2 might be the D (5 bases). The V gene's germline CDR1 is MDHEN and CDR2 SYDVKM. Trimming pared 6 bases from V and 4 bases from J, leaving 12 bases between. CDR3 size: 13 residues. This CDR3 reads CASRPGRRETQYF. For the CDR3, the DNA is TGTGCCAGCAGACCGGGAAGGCGAGAGACCCAGTACTTC.

The gene calls are TRBV5-4 and TRBJ2-5, with TRBD1 identical over 8 bases. CDR3 length equals 15 residues. Trimming removed 3 bases from V and 3 bases from J; junction bases left unmatched: 7. CDR1 and CDR2 from the germline V gene are SGHNT and YYREEE (reference sequence). The DNA of the CDR3 is TGTGCCAGCAGCTCCCGGGACAGGCTGGAAGAGACCCAGTACTTC. Translated: CASSSRDRLEETQYF.

This chain uses TRBV6-2 or TRBV6-3 with TRBJ2-5, with no clear D. The CDR3 is 14 amino acids. The germline CDR1 and CDR2 sequences are MNHEY and SVGEGT. The V end was cut by 4 bases, the J end by 5 bases, with 14 bases between. In DNA form, the CDR3 reads TGTGCCAGCAGTTTTCTATCCGCGAGGGAGACCCAGTACTTC. This translates into CASSFLSARETQYF.

The chain combines TRBV5-1 with TRBJ2-6; D not resolved. Germline V gene sequence: CDR1 SGHRS, CDR2 YFSETQ. The CDR3 runs 13 residues. The ends were cut back, 3 bases at V and 12 bases at J, with 13 bases in the middle. CDR3 bases: TGCGCCAGCAGCTCCCCCAGGTCGGGCGTCCTGACTTTC. Encoded protein: CASSSPRSGVLTF.

The rearrangement uses TRBV7-2 and TRBJ2-5, with D tentatively TRBD2 (6 bases). CDR3 size: 12 residues. The V gene's germline CDR1 is SGHTA and CDR2 FQGNSA. V shed 4 bases and J shed 13 bases, with 16 bases lying between them. CDR3 DNA sequence: TGTGCCAGCAGCTGGAACCAGGGACTCCTGTACTTC. Its translation: CASSWNQGLLYF. Using reference TRBV7-2 and TRBJ2-5 for the parts outside the CDR3, the full variable domain is GAGVSQSPSNKVTEKGKDVELRCDPISGHTALYWYRQSLGQGLEFLIYFQGNSAPDKSGLPSDRFSAERTGGSVSTLTIQRTQQEDSAVYLCASSWNQGLLYFGPGTRLLVL.

The rearrangement uses TRBV6-5 and TRBJ2-3; D gene unclear. The V gene lost 5 bases and the J gene lost 1 base, with 7 bases spanning the gap. This CDR3 has 13 amino acids. Germline V CDR1 and CDR2: MNHEY, SVGAGI. The CDR3 DNA reads TGTGCCAGCAGTACATACGGCACAGATACGCAGTATTTT. Encoded protein: CASSTYGTDTQYF.

CDR3 region: CASSLVSSSYNEQFF. CDR3 coding DNA: TGTGCCAGCAGCTTAGTTAGTTCCTCCTACAATGAGCAGTTCTTC. The rearrangement links TRBV11-3 to TRBJ2-1; D ambiguous. The CDR3 is 15 residues long. Trimming took 1 base from V and 0 from J, leaving 7 bases between them. Germline-derived CDR1 and CDR2 are SGHNT and YENEEA.

V is TRBV7-2 and J is TRBJ2-7, with 9 bases that match TRBD1. This CDR3 is built from 13 residues. Trimming at V came to 5 bases and at J to 7 bases, leaving 6 bases not matched to a gene. The germline V gene encodes CDR1 SGHTA and CDR2 FQGNSA. As DNA, the CDR3 is TGTGCCAGCAGCAAAGGACAGGGGCGTGAGCAGTACTTC. Its translation is CASSKGQGREQYF.

The chain joins TRBV6-2 or TRBV6-3 to TRBJ2-7, with 9 nucleotides matching TRBD1. CDR3 size: 15 residues. V shed 2 bases and J 3 bases; nucleotides not matched to a gene: 5. Germline-derived CDR1 and CDR2 are MNHEY and SVGEGT. CDR3 amino acids: CASSYLGQGFYEQYF. The CDR3 DNA sequence: TGTGCCAGCAGTTACCTCGGACAGGGGTTCTACGAGCAGTACTTC.

The gene calls are TRBV7-3 and TRBJ2-2, with 8 bases aligning to TRBD2. The CDR3 length is 16 residues. V was clipped by 5 bases and J by 6 bases; unmatched bases: 11. CDR1 is SGHTA, CDR2 FQGTGA, per germline. The CDR3 loop reads CASSPGGRTSAGELFF. CDR3 bases: TGTGCCAGCAGCCCGGGGGGGCGGACGAGCGCCGGGGAGCTGTTTTTT.

J is TRBJ1-2 and V is TRBV5-1; D not certain. Germline V gene sequence: CDR1 SGHRS, CDR2 YFSETQ. The CDR3 is 13 residues long. Trimming left V 4 bases short and J 8 bases short, with 15 bases between. This CDR3 is CASSVRDFWGYTF. In nucleotides, the CDR3 is TGCGCCAGCAGCGTGAGGGATTTCTGGGGCTACACCTTC. Supplemented by reference TRBV5-1 and TRBJ1-2, the full variable domain reads KAGVTQTPRYLIKTRGQQVTLSCSPISGHRSVSWYQQTPGQGLQFLFEYFSETQRNKGNFPGRFSGRQFSNSRSEMNVSTLELGDSALYLCASSVRDFWGYTFGSGTRLTVV.

This chain uses TRBV27 with TRBJ2-5; D might be TRBD1 (6 bases). Trimming took off 5 bases at V and 7 bases at J, with 20 bases between the two ends. The CDR3 has 15 amino acids. The germline V gene encodes CDR1 MNHEY and CDR2 SMNVEV (reference sequence). The CDR3: CASSTYRTEPGTQYF. CDR3 DNA: TGTGCCAGCAGTACCTATAGGACAGAGCCGGGGACCCAGTACTTC.

The genes are TRBV3-1 (or the pseudogene TRBV3-2) and TRBJ1-3; 8 bases are shared with TRBD1. There are 15 residues in the CDR3. V was pared by 4 bases and J by 2 bases, with 4 bases of the junction left unmatched. The germline gives CDR1 LGHDT, CDR2 YNNKEL (reference sequence). The CDR3, as DNA: TGTGCCAGCAGCCGACTACAGGGGGCTGGAAACACCATATATTTT. Translated: CASSRLQGAGNTIYF.

V usage is TRBV9 and J usage is TRBJ1-1; tentatively, D is TRBD1 (5 bases). V lost 3 bases and J lost 3, with 15 bases in between. This CDR3 is 15 amino acids long. CDR1 is SGDLS, CDR2 YYNGEE, per germline. CDR3 bases: TGTGCCAGCAGCGCAGACACGGGGCCCTACACTGAAGCTTTCTTT. This encodes CASSADTGPYTEAFF.

V gene TRBV12-5 combines with J gene TRBJ2-7, with D perhaps TRBD1 (7 bases). CDR3 length equals 13 residues. Trimming took 6 bases from V and 0 from J, leaving 9 bases between them. CDR1 LGHNT and CDR2 FRNRAP come from the germline V gene. CDR3 region: CASGRDSSYEQYF. DNA for the CDR3: TGTGCTAGTGGGCGGGACAGCTCCTACGAGCAGTACTTC.

CDR3 DNA: TGTGCCAGCAGCTTGCGGGGGAACTATGGCTACACCTTC. It codes for CASSLRGNYGYTF. This sequence joins TRBV5-4 and TRBJ1-2; tentatively, D is TRBD1 (5 bases). This CDR3 region has 13 residues. The V gene lost 1 base and the J gene lost 2 bases, with 6 bases spanning the gap. Germline loops: CDR1 SGHNT, CDR2 YYREEE (reference sequence).

The genes are TRBV19 and TRBJ2-7, with 11 bases that match TRBD1. The CDR3 covers 15 residues. Germline V lookup: CDR1 LNHDA, CDR2 SQIVND (reference sequence). The ends lost 6 bases at V and 4 bases at J; junction bases unmatched: 8. For the CDR3, the DNA is TGTGCCAGTAGAACCCTCGGGACAGGGGGGTACGAGCAGTACTTC. The encoded protein is CASRTLGTGGYEQYF.

J is TRBJ1-1 and V is TRBV28; D remains unclear. CDR3 length: 14 amino acids. Germline CDR1 is MDHEN and CDR2 is SYDVKM. Trimming took off 2 bases at V and 4 bases at J, with 11 bases between the two ends. The CDR3 sequence is CASSLNPPSTEAFF. CDR3 in DNA: TGTGCCAGCAGTTTAAATCCCCCGAGCACTGAAGCTTTCTTT.

CDR3 in DNA: TGCGCCAGCAGCCCCCCGTTGGGTAGGGCCGAGACCCAGTACTTC. Residues: CASSPPLGRAETQYF. The J gene is TRBJ2-5, the V gene TRBV4-1; D is ambiguous. This CDR3 contains 15 residues. The germline gives CDR1 MGHRA, CDR2 YSYEKL. V lost 4 bases to trimming and J lost 5 bases, with 17 bases between them.

The CDR3 nucleotides read TGTGCCAGCAGCGTAAGGCCAGGCGATAGGGGGCTGAGAGAGACCCAGTACTTC. Its protein product is CASSVRPGDRGLRETQYF. V usage is TRBV9 and J usage is TRBJ2-5; 7 nucleotides align to TRBD1. The CDR3 extends over 18 amino acids. V was clipped by 1 base and J by 4 bases; unmatched bases: 16. Looked up from germline, CDR1 is SGDLS and CDR2 is YYNGEE.

Remarks on this clone: At one end, the junction sequence differs from germline, possibly due to a read error. The gene calls are TRBV7-9 and TRBJ2-1, with D tentatively TRBD2 (6 bases). CDR1 is SEHNR and CDR2 is FQNEAQ in the germline V gene (reference sequence). This CDR3 comprises 11 residues. The CDR3 sequence: CAIHPGTPFIF. The CDR3 nucleotides are TGTGCCATTCACCCCGGGACTCCCTTCATCTTC.